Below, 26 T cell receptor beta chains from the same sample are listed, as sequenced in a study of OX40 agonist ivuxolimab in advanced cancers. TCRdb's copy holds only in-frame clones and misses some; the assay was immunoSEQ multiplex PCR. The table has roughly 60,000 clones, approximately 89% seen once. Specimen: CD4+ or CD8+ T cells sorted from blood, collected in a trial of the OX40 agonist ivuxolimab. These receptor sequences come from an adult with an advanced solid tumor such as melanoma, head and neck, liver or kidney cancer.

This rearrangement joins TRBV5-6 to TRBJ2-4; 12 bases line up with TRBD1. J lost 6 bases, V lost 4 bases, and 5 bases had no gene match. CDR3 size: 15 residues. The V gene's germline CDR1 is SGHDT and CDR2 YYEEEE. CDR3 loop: CASSPGTGGRNIQYF. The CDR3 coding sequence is TGTGCCAGCAGCCCTGGGACAGGGGGCAGAAACATTCAGTACTTC.

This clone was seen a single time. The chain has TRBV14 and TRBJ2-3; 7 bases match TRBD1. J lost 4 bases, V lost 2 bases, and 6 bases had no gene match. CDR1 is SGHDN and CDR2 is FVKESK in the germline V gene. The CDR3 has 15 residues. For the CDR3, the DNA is TGTGCCAGCAGCCAACTGACAGGGTCGGCAGATACGCAGTATTTT. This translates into CASSQLTGSADTQYF. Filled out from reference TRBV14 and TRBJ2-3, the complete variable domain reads EAGVTQFPSHSVIEKGQTVTLRCDPISGHDNLYWYRRVMGKEIKFLLHFVKESKQDESGMPNNRFLAERTGGTYSTLKVQPAELEDSGVYFCASSQLTGSADTQYFGPGTRLTVL.

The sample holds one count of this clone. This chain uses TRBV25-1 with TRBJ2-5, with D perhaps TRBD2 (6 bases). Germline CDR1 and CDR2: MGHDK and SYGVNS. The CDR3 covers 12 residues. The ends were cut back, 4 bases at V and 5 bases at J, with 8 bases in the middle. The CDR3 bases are TGTGCCAGCAGTGGCGCGGGGGAGACCCAGTACTTC. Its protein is CASSGAGETQYF.

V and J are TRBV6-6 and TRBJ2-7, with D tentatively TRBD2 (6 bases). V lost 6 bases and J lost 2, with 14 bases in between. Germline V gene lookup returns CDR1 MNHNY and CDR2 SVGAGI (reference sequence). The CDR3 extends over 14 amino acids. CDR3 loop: CASSQEEGPYEQYF. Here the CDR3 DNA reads TGTGCCAGCAGCCAAGAGGAGGGCCCCTACGAGCAGTACTTC.

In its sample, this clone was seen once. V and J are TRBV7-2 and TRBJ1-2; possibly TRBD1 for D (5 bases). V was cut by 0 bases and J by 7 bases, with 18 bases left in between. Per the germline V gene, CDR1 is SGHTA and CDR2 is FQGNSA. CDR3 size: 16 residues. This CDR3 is CASSLAVAGSDRGYTF. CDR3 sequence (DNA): TGTGCCAGCAGCTTAGCGGTCGCAGGGAGTGATCGTGGCTACACCTTC.

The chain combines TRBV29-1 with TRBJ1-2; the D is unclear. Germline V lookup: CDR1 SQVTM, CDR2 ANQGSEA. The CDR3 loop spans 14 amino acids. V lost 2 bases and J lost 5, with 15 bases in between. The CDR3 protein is CSVELGSGPYGYTF. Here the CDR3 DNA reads TGCAGCGTTGAATTGGGTTCAGGACCGTATGGCTACACCTTC.

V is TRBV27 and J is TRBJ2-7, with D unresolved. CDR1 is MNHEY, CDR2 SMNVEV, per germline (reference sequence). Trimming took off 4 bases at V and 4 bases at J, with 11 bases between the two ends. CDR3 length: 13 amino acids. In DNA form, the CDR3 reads TGTGCCAGCAGTTCTCTGCGGCAGTACGAGCAGTACTTC. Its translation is CASSSLRQYEQYF.

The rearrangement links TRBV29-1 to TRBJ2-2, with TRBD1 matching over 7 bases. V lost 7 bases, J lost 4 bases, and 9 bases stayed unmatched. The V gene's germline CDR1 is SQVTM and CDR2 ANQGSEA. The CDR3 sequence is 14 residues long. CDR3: CSGIDRVGTGELFF. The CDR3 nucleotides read TGCAGCGGTATCGACAGGGTTGGCACCGGGGAGCTGTTTTTT.

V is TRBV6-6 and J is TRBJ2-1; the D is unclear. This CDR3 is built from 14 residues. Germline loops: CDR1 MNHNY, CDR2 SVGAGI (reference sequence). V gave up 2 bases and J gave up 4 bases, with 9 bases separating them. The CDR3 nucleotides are TGTGCCAGCAGTTACAAGCTGACATACAATGAGCAGTTCTTC. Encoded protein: CASSYKLTYNEQFF.

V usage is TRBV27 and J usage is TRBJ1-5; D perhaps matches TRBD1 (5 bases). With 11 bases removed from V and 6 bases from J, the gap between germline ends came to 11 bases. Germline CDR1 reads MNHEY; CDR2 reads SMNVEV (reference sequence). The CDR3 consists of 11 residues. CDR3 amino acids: CASGPRQPQHF. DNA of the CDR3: TGTGCCTCGGGGCCCCGTCAGCCCCAGCATTTT.

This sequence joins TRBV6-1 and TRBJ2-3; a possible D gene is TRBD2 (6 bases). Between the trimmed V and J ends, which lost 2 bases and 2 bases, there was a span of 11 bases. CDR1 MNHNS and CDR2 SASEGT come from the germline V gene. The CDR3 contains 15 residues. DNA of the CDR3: TGTGCCAGCAGTGAAAGGCTAGCGCCCACAGATACGCAGTATTTT. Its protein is CASSERLAPTDTQYF.

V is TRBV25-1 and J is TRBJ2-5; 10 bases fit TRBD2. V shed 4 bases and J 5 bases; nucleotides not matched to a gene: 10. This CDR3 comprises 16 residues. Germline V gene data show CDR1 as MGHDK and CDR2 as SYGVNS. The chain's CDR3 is CASSGGAGGLVETQYF. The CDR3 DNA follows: TGTGCCAGCAGTGGGGGAGCGGGGGGGCTCGTGGAGACCCAGTACTTC.

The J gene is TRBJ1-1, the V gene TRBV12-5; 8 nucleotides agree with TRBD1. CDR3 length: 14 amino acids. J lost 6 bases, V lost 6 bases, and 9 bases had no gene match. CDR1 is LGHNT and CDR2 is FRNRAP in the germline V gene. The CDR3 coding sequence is TGTGCTAGTGGCGCCGGGACAGGTACTTCTGAAGCTTTCTTT. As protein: CASGAGTGTSEAFF.

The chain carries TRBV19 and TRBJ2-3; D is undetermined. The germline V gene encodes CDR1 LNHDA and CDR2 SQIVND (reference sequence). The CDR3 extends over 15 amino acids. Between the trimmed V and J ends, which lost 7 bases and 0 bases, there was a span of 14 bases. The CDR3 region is CASNPSHISTDTQYF. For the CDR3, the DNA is TGTGCCAGTAACCCGAGTCATATCAGCACAGATACGCAGTATTTT.

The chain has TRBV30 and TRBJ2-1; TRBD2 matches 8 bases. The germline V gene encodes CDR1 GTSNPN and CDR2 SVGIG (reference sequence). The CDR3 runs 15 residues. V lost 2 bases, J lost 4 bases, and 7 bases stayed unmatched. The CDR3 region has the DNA TGTGCCTGGAGTCGGGAGGGTAGGGGATACAATGAGCAGTTCTTC. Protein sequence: CAWSREGRGYNEQFF.

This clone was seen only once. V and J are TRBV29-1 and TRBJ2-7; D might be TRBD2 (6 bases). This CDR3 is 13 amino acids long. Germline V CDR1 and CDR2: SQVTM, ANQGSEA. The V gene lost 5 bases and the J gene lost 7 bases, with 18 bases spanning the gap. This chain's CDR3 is CSVLRTFSGEQYF. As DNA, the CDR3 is TGCAGCGTTCTACGGACATTCAGCGGGGAGCAGTACTTC.

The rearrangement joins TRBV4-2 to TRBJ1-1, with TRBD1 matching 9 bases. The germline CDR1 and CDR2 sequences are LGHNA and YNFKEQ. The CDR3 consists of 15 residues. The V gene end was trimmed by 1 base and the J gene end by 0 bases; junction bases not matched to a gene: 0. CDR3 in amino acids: CASSQGDRVNTEAFF. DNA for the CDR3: TGTGCCAGCAGCCAAGGGGACAGGGTGAACACTGAAGCTTTCTTT.

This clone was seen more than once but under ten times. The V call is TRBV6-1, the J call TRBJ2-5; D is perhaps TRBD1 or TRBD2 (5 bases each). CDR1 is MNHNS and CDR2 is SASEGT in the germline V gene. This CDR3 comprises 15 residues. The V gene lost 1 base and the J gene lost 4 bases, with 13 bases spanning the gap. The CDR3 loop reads CASSEGLGVTETQYF. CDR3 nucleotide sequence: TGTGCCAGCAGTGAAGGGTTGGGGGTGACAGAGACCCAGTACTTC.

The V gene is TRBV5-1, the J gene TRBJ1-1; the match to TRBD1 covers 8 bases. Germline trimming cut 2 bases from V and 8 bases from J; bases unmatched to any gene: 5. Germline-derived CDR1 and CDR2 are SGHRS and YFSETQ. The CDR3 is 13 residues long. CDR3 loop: CASSFQGATEAFF. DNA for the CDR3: TGCGCCAGCAGCTTCCAGGGGGCAACGGAAGCTTTCTTT. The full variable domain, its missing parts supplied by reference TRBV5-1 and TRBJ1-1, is KAGVTQTPRYLIKTRGQQVTLSCSPISGHRSVSWYQQTPGQGLQFLFEYFSETQRNKGNFPGRFSGRQFSNSRSEMNVSTLELGDSALYLCASSFQGATEAFFGQGTRLTVV.

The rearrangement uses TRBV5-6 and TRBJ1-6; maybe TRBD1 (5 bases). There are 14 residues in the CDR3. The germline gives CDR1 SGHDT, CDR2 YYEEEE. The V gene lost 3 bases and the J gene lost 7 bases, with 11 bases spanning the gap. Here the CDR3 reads CASSSRVPNSPLHF. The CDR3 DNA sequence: TGTGCCAGCAGCTCCAGGGTACCCAATTCACCCCTCCACTTT.

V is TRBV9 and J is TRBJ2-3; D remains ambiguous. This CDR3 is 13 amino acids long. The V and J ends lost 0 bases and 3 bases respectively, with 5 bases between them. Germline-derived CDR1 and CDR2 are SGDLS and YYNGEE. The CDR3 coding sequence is TGTGCCAGCAGCGTAGGCGTAACAGATACGCAGTATTTT. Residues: CASSVGVTDTQYF.

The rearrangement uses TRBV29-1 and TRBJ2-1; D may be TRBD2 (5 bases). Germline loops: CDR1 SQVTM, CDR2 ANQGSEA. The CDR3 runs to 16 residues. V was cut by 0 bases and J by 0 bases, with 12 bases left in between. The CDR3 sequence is CSVEEGLAPSYNEQFF. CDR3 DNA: TGCAGCGTTGAAGAAGGCCTAGCCCCCTCCTACAATGAGCAGTTCTTC.

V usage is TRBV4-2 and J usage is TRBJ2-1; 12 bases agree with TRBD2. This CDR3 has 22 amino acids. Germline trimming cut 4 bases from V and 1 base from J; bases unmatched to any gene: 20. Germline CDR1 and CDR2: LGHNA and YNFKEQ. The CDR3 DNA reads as TGTGCCAGCAGCCTATCTCTGACAGGCGCGCTAGCGGGGGGGCAATCCTACAATGAGCAGTTCTTC. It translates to CASSLSLTGALAGGQSYNEQFF.

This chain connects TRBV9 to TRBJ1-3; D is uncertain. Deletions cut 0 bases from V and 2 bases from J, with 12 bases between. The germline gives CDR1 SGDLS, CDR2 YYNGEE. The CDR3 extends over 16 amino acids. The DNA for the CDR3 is TGTGCCAGCAGCGTAGCTAGCAGGAAAGCTGGAAACACCATATATTTT. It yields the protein CASSVASRKAGNTIYF.

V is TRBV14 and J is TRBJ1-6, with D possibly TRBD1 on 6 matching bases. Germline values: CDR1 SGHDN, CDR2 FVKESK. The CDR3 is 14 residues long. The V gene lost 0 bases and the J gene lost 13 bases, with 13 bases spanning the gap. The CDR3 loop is CASSQDFIGGPLHF. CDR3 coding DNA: TGTGCCAGCAGCCAAGATTTCATAGGGGGGCCCCTCCACTTT. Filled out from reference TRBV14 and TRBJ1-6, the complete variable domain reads EAGVTQFPSHSVIEKGQTVTLRCDPISGHDNLYWYRRVMGKEIKFLLHFVKESKQDESGMPNNRFLAERTGGTYSTLKVQPAELEDSGVYFCASSQDFIGGPLHFGNGTRLTVT.

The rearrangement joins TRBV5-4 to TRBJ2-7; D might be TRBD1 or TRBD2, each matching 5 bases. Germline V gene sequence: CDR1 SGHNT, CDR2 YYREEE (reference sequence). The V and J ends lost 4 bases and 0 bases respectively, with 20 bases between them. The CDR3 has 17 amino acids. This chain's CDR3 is CASSPGGSTLGSYEQYF. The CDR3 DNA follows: TGTGCCAGCAGCCCTGGGGGTTCCACCCTTGGCTCCTACGAGCAGTACTTC.